This T cell receptor beta chain was sequenced in a study of response to subunit inactivated influenza vaccine. This clonotype was picked up a small number of times. Its antigen is unknown. Study outcomes and limitations: Seasonal influenza vaccination, on each occasion, was suggested by the authors to recruit few new T cells.

The germline gives CDR1 SGHVT, CDR2 SQSDAQ. Trimming removed 5 bases at V and 5 bases at J, with 24 bases between. The CDR3 has 18 residues. TCRdb re-called the RT-PCR reads with MiXCR, one entry per CDR3 protein. The sample comprises hundreds of thousands of distinct CDR3 sequences, approximately 17% of which are singletons, and about 11% rests with the top ten. The source was PBMCs from blood, collected 4 to 6 days after vaccination. The sequence came from a man in his forties or fifties who received an inactivated influenza vaccine. V is TRBV7-4 and J is TRBJ2-2; TRBD2 might be the D (6 bases). In nucleotides, the CDR3 is TGTGCCAGCAGCCGTCCTGGCCTCTGGATCGGGGGTACCGGGGAGCTGTTTTTT. This sequence encodes CASSRPGLWIGGTGELFF.